This T cell receptor beta chain comes out of a study of cytomegalovirus exposure and HLA in healthy donors. Study-level background: Among roughly 190 million T cells, an earlier analysis found approximately 110 million unique TCR beta sequences.

Study-wide results and limits: The study designated about 180 TCR beta chains cytomegalovirus-associated. In a later analysis, HLA-C alleles had the fewest associated TCRs, DRB1 alleles the most.

There are a few counts of this clone. The antigen is unknown. The PCR was carried out with 60 Vbeta primers and 13 Jbeta primers. Methods used by the authors: Roughly 10 million shared chains were among approximately 87 million unique TCR beta chains counted in a later analysis. Using immunoSEQ multiplex PCR, the repertoire was profiled, and TCRdb retains in-frame clones only, with some absent. V, J and clone size derive from that table, while D and trimming were established from the DNA sequence. The data contain some 270,000 clones, about nine tenths of them singletons. The V gene end was trimmed by 3 bases and the J gene end by 0 bases; junction bases not matched to a gene: 9. The V gene's germline CDR1 is SGHAT and CDR2 FQNNGV. The CDR3 spans 17 residues.

This chain joins TRBV11-2 and TRBJ2-3; 7 nucleotides match TRBD2. The receptor was isolated from a girl aged 2 to 10 in good health and CMV-seronegative. Source material: PBMCs. CDR3 nucleotide sequence: TGTGCCAGCAGCTTCGGGACCACGGGGGGAAGCACAGATACGCAGTATTTT. As protein: CASSFGTTGGSTDTQYF.